A selection of T cell receptor beta chains follows, all from one sample in a study of T cells in Graves' hyperthyroidism and ophthalmopathy. TCRdb itself ran the multiplex PCR reads through MiXCR, one entry per CDR3 protein. The sample gives 240,000 or so distinct CDR3 sequences, about a sixth of which show up once; 28% is in the top ten. Sequenced: blood. The receptors were gathered from a woman aged 18-30 years with Graves' ophthalmopathy. The CDR3 runs from the conserved cysteine through the conserved F or W. The D gene is left open where the match is weak. Size tells how often a clone was seen (once, few, many) or the class of an expanded clone, and some rows leave it out.

many	.	TRBV4-1	TRBJ1-5	CASSQAGTTNQPQHF	TGCGCCAGCAGCCAAGCCGGGACCACTAATCAGCCCCAGCATTTT
many	TRBD1	TRBV15	TRBJ2-7	CATSRGRGTSYEQYF	TGTGCCACCAGCAGAGGCAGGGGGACCTCCTACGAGCAGTACTTC
many	TRBD1	TRBV7-9	TRBJ1-2	CASRPQGAVGGYTF	TGTGCCAGCAGACCACAGGGGGCTGTGGGAGGCTACACCTTC
.	.	TRBV4-1	TRBJ1-5	CASSQGVGPRPQHF	TGCGCCAGCAGCCAAGGCGTAGGACCCCGGCCCCAGCATTTT
many	TRBD1	TRBV7-9	TRBJ1-2	CASSSSTSGGVNYGYTF	TGTGCCAGCAGCTCCTCAACGTCAGGGGGAGTTAACTATGGCTACACCTTC
.	TRBD1	TRBV20-1	TRBJ1-5	CGARGRRGNQPQHF	TGCGGTGCTAGGGGGCGGCGGGGTAATCAGCCCCAGCATTTT
many	.	TRBV6-2/TRBV6-3	TRBJ2-7	CASSWMGGRGYEQYF	TGTGCCAGCAGTTGGATGGGAGGCAGGGGCTACGAGCAGTACTTC
many	.	TRBV12-3/TRBV12-4	TRBJ2-3	CASTHGGGTDTQYF	TGTGCCAGCACGCACGGGGGAGGCACAGATACGCAGTATTTT
many	TRBD1	TRBV20-1	TRBJ1-1	CSAAQGATEAFF	TGCAGTGCTGCGCAGGGGGCTACGGAAGCTTTCTTT
few	.	TRBV5-4	TRBJ2-1	CAILDHNEQFF	TGTGCCATCCTGGACCACAATGAGCAGTTCTTC
many	TRBD2	TRBV29-1	TRBJ2-3	CSVRGTSGGADTQYF	TGCAGCGTTCGAGGAACCAGCGGGGGGGCAGATACGCAGTATTTT
.	.	TRBV7-6	TRBJ2-7	CASSLVDRTGPYEQYF	TGTGCCAGCAGCTTAGTCGACCGGACTGGCCCCTACGAGCAGTACTTC
many	.	TRBV9	TRBJ1-1	CASSVGRAGVAFF	TGTGCCAGCAGCGTAGGTAGGGCAGGAGTGGCTTTCTTT
.	.	TRBV7-9	TRBJ1-1	CASSSSPGQNTEAFF	TGTGCCAGCAGCAGCAGCCCGGGACAGAACACTGAAGCTTTCTTT
many	TRBD2	TRBV6-2/TRBV6-3	TRBJ2-1	CASSSNLAGGPLNEQFF	TGTGCCAGCAGTTCCAACTTAGCGGGAGGGCCCCTCAATGAGCAGTTCTTC
many	.	TRBV4-2	TRBJ2-3	CASSQDRAVSTDTQYF	TGTGCCAGCAGCCAAGACCGGGCAGTGAGCACAGATACGCAGTATTTT
.	TRBD2	TRBV4-2	TRBJ2-5	CASSHSGGAEETQYF	TGTGCCAGCAGCCACAGCGGGGGGGCGGAAGAGACCCAGTACTTC
many	TRBD2	TRBV4-3	TRBJ2-5	CASSQHAGGAGVYSETQYF	TGCGCCAGCAGCCAACACGCCGGGGGAGCGGGAGTCTATAGCGAGACCCAGTACTTC
many	TRBD1	TRBV25-1	TRBJ1-1	CASSGQGITEAFF	TGTGCCAGCAGTGGACAGGGGATCACTGAAGCTTTCTTT
many	.	TRBV27	TRBJ2-3	CASIGGLGNTDTQYF	TGTGCCAGCATTGGGGGACTGGGGAACACAGATACGCAGTATTTT
many	.	TRBV20-1	TRBJ1-1	CSARDGRNTEAFF	TGCAGTGCTAGAGATGGGAGGAACACTGAAGCTTTCTTT
.	.	TRBV19	TRBJ2-6	CASSIGVFRSGANVLTF	TGTGCCAGTAGTATAGGGGTCTTTCGCTCTGGGGCCAACGTCCTGACTTTC
many	.	TRBV2	TRBJ2-7	CASRERTYEQYF	TGTGCCAGCAGGGAACGCACCTACGAGCAGTACTTC
many	TRBD2	TRBV9	TRBJ2-2	CASSFGLAGENTGELFF	TGTGCCAGCAGCTTTGGGCTAGCGGGAGAGAACACCGGGGAGCTGTTTTTT
many	.	TRBV11-2	TRBJ1-1	CASSLDGANTEAFF	TGTGCCAGCAGCTTGGACGGTGCTAACACTGAAGCTTTCTTT
many	.	TRBV6-1	TRBJ2-7	CASSTPGGFAEQYF	TGTGCCAGCAGTACGCCCGGGGGATTTGCCGAGCAGTACTTC
many	TRBD1	TRBV19	TRBJ2-7	CASSTSRDSTYEQYF	TGTGCCAGTAGTACGTCCCGGGACAGTACCTACGAGCAGTACTTC
few	TRBD2	TRBV6-4	TRBJ2-2	CASSDRTSSGELFF	TGTGCCAGCAGTGACAGGACTAGCTCCGGGGAGCTGTTTTTT
many	.	TRBV7-9	TRBJ1-4	CASSPSGGANEKLFF	TGTGCCAGCAGTCCTAGTGGCGGGGCAAATGAAAAACTGTTTTTT
many	TRBD1	TRBV5-8	TRBJ1-4	CASSLNRGQATNEKLFF	TGTGCCAGCAGCTTGAACAGGGGCCAGGCAACTAATGAAAAACTGTTTTTT
many	.	TRBV5-1	TRBJ1-3	CASSIGLTAGNTIYF	TGCGCCAGCAGCATCGGGCTTACGGCAGGAAACACCATATATTTT
many	TRBD1	TRBV5-6	TRBJ2-7	CASSLRGTGPRAEQYF	TGTGCCAGCAGCTTGAGGGGGACAGGGCCACGCGCCGAGCAGTACTTC
.	TRBD2	TRBV12-3/TRBV12-4	TRBJ2-1	CASSLGEVAGGDLYNEQFF	TGTGCCAGCAGTTTAGGAGAGGTAGCGGGGGGGGACCTTTACAATGAGCAGTTCTTC
many	.	TRBV24-1	TRBJ2-2	CATSDLHPGWTGELFF	TGTGCCACCAGTGATTTGCATCCGGGATGGACCGGGGAGCTGTTTTTT
many	.	TRBV6-2/TRBV6-3	TRBJ1-5	CASSYSGSNQPQHF	TGTGCCAGCAGTTACTCCGGCAGCAATCAGCCCCAGCATTTT
many	.	TRBV3-1	TRBJ1-1	CASSQHTGNTEAFF	TGTGCCAGCAGCCAACACACAGGGAACACTGAAGCTTTCTTT
many	.	TRBV3-1	TRBJ2-2	CASSQVGDLAGELFF	TGTGCCAGCAGCCAAGTGGGGGACTTAGCCGGGGAGCTGTTTTTT
many	.	TRBV7-3	TRBJ2-3	CASSLNSLTETTDTQYF	TGTGCCAGCAGCTTAAATAGTTTGACGGAAACCACAGATACGCAGTATTTT
.	TRBD2	TRBV29-1	TRBJ2-1	CSVCLIGTSGNNEQFF	TGCAGCGTCTGTTTGATCGGGACTAGCGGGAACAATGAGCAGTTCTTC
many	.	TRBV28	TRBJ1-5	CASSPLSEPQHF	TGTGCCAGCAGCCCTCTATCGGAGCCCCAGCATTTT
few	.	TRBV25-1	TRBJ1-2	CASGSGVGYTF	TGTGCCAGCGGCTCGGGGGTCGGCTACACCTTC
many	.	TRBV20-1	TRBJ2-3	CSARDGLRGSTDTQYF	TGCAGTGCTAGAGATGGCCTCCGGGGAAGCACAGATACGCAGTATTTT
many	.	TRBV30	TRBJ2-3	CAWSAQDTQYF	TGTGCCTGGAGTGCGCAAGATACGCAGTATTTT
many	.	TRBV7-3	TRBJ1-5	CASSQVRQESNQPQHF	TGTGCCAGCAGCCAGGTCCGACAGGAAAGCAATCAGCCCCAGCATTTT
many	.	TRBV7-9	TRBJ2-6	CASSLEGRGANVLTF	TGTGCCAGCAGCTTAGAGGGGCGTGGGGCCAACGTCCTGACTTTC
.	TRBD2	TRBV19	TRBJ2-1	CASSIKGLAGGSYNEQFF	TGTGCCAGTAGTATAAAAGGACTAGCGGGAGGCTCCTACAATGAGCAATTCTTC
.	TRBD1	TRBV2	TRBJ2-2	CASRRDRVNTGELFF	TGTGCCAGCAGACGGGACAGGGTAAACACCGGGGAGCTGTTTTTT
many	TRBD2	TRBV12-3/TRBV12-4	TRBJ2-3	CASSFTGLARHTQYF	TGTGCCAGCAGTTTTACGGGACTAGCGAGACATACGCAGTATTTT
many	.	TRBV10-3	TRBJ2-5	CAISESSKETQYF	TGTGCCATCAGTGAGTCCTCAAAGGAGACCCAGTACTTC
.	TRBD2	TRBV24-1	TRBJ2-1	CATSDLGSPGTSGSSYNEQFF	TGTGCCACCAGTGATTTGGGGTCTCCCGGGACTAGCGGGAGCTCCTACAATGAGCAGTTCTTC
few	.	TRBV14	TRBJ2-2	CASSQGGRTGELFF	TGTGCCAGCAGCCAGGGGGGTCGGACCGGGGAGCTGTTTTTT
many	.	TRBV11-2	TRBJ1-2	CASSLAGARYTF	TGTGCCAGCAGCTTAGCAGGGGCCCGCTACACCTTC
many	TRBD2	TRBV5-1	TRBJ2-3	CASSGPGLAGTDTQYF	TGCGCCAGCAGCGGACCCGGACTAGCGGGGACAGATACGCAGTATTTT
.	TRBD2	TRBV10-3	TRBJ2-5	CAISEVWREGRETQYF	TGTGCCATCAGTGAGGTCTGGCGGGAGGGCCGGGAGACCCAGTACTTC
many	.	TRBV28	TRBJ2-7	CASSFGAWGAGEQYF	TGTGCCAGCAGTTTCGGCGCTTGGGGGGCAGGGGAGCAGTACTTC
once	TRBD2	TRBV20-1	TRBJ2-3	CSAGGTSESTDTQYF	TGCAGTGCTGGTGGGACTAGCGAAAGCACAGATACGCAGTATTTT